This record concerns one TCR beta chain sequence. Its antigen is not yet known. The input lacks base qualities; no much larger clone sits a single base away. These reads were obtained on an Illumina HiSeq 2500. Quantitative 5'-RACE with molecular barcodes was the method used to prepare the TCR beta libraries. The authors processed their data as follows. Disease-linked TCR variants were identified with a new computational method built on a probabilistic model of VDJ rearrangement. TCRdb's own reprocessing of the public reads used fastp at Q25 and MiXCR and kept productive beta chains. Each CDR3 protein gets just one entry, which takes the most common genes and DNA from the rows behind it. The authors' filters were not applied to this entry. For this sample the table gives approximately 220,000 distinct CDR3 sequences, of which about 11% were detected only once. Roughly a fifth of the sample belongs to the ten largest clones.

In the germline V gene, CDR1 corresponds to SGDLS and CDR2 to YYNGEE. The CDR3 numbers 18 residues from cysteine through phenylalanine. CDR3 DNA is the only sequence kept; it has 54 bases, read in frame from the first base. The germline V end is reduced by 0 bases and the J end by 5 bases; junction bases left unmatched: 12. This sample is drawn from a study of CD8 T cells in ankylosing spondylitis (TCRdb year 2017). Concerning the study at large: The study set out to find disease-linked TCR variants by profiling T cell receptor beta repertoires in ankylosing spondylitis patients and healthy donors. In total, the full study cohort was made up of some 100 healthy donors and about two dozen ankylosing spondylitis patients. Peripheral blood was sampled, and synovial fluid was additionally collected from ankylosing spondylitis patients.

Results the study describes overall, beyond this receptor: A TCR beta motif of 7 or 8 highly homologous amino acid variants appeared characteristic of blood from ankylosing spondylitis patients. According to the report, matched synovial fluid samples from ankylosing spondylitis patients were significantly enriched for the disease-linked clones. Some motif variants had previously been reported in the synovial fluid and blood of reactive arthritis patients, which suggests shared mechanisms of disease initiation. The disease-linked clones showed a CD8+ phenotype and occurred at relatively low frequencies in peripheral blood.

The V gene is TRBV9 and the J gene is TRBJ2-5; 11 central nucleotides agree with TRBD2. The specimen sequenced was blood, either unsorted or a sorted T cell fraction (not recorded which). The clonotype was recovered from a male donor with ankylosing spondylitis or in good health (not recorded which). The CDR3 region: CASSVGDSGGAGSETQYF. The nucleotides read TGTGCCAGCAGCGTAGGAGATAGCGGGGGGGCAGGATCGGAGACCCAGTACTTC.